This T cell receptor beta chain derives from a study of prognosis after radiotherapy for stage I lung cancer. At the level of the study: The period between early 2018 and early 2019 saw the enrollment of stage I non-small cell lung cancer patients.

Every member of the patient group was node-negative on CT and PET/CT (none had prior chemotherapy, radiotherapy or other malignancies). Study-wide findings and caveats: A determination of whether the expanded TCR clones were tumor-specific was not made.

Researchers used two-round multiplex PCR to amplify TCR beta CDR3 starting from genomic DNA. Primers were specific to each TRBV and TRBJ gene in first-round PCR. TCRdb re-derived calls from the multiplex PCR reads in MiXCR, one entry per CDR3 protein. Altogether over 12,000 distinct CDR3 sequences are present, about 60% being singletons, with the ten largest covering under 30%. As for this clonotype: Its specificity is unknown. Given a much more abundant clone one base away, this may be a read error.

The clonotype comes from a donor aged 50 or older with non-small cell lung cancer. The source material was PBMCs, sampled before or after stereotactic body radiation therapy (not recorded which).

The CDR3 coding sequence is TGTGCCAGCAGCTCCACTAGCTGGAACGACAATGAGCAGTTCTTC. It specifies CASSSTSWNDNEQFF. The genes are TRBV7-9 and TRBJ2-1; tentative D call: TRBD2 (6 bases). Trimming left V 4 bases short and J 5 bases short, with 15 bases between. Germline V gene data show CDR1 as SEHNR and CDR2 as FQNEAQ (reference sequence). This CDR3 comprises 15 residues.